This T cell receptor (beta chain) was found in a study of technical replicates of blood from a few donors. The data were produced by immunoSEQ multiplex PCR, yet TCRdb's version contains in-frame clones alone and is incomplete. The table records tens of thousands of clones, 86% of them present only once. Material: PBMCs. This clonotype was sampled from a human donor in good health. Some clones in this sample may be carry-over from other donors' samples.

In DNA, the CDR3 is TGTGCCACCCTGGGGGGCACCGGGGAGCTGTTTTTT. Encoded protein: CATLGGTGELFF. This sequence joins TRBV6-5 and TRBJ2-2, with D possibly TRBD2 on 6 matching bases. In germline, CDR1 is MNHEY, CDR2 SVGAGI. Deletions cut 10 bases from V and 4 bases from J, with 10 bases between. The CDR3 is 12 residues long.